The rows below give T cell receptor beta chains drawn from one sample of a study of blood T cell repertoires in COVID-19. Assay used: immunoSEQ multiplex PCR; TCRdb lists only in-frame clones, some missing. The sample has 250,000 to 350,000 clones; around 84% are singletons. Sequenced: peripheral blood. The receptors were sampled from a human donor with COVID-19, enrolled during active disease. The donor label of this sample is uncertain. CDR3s include the opening cysteine and the closing phenylalanine or tryptophan. The D gene is left open where the match is weak. Clone size is stated in some rows and not others, as once, few, many or a class when expanded.

TRBJ2-1 | - | TRBD1 | TRBV4-1 | CASSPRTGSEQFF | TGCGCCAGCAGCCCCCGGACAGGATCAGAGCAGTTCTTC
TRBJ1-5 | - | TRBD1 | TRBV3-1/TRBV3-2 | CASSPTGGGQPQHF | TGTGCCAGCAGCCCGACAGGGGGGGGTCAGCCCCAGCATTTT
TRBJ2-2 | once | - | TRBV6-4 | CASQDGTNTGELFF | TGTGCCAGCCAAGACGGGACGAACACCGGGGAGCTGTTTTTT
TRBJ2-1 | - | TRBD2 | TRBV9 | CASSVGGGGLVDEQFF | TGTGCCAGCAGCGTAGGTGGGGGGGGACTTGTCGATGAGCAGTTCTTC
TRBJ2-5 | - | TRBD2 | TRBV28 | CASSLRTSGTGQYF | TGTGCCAGCAGTTTACGCACTAGCGGGACGGGCCAGTACTTC
TRBJ2-1 | - | - | TRBV7-2 | CASSLVGSVWFF | TGTGCCAGCAGCTTAGTCGGGAGTGTGTGGTTCTTC
TRBJ1-4 | - | TRBD1 | TRBV7-9 | CASSFGQGVGEKLFF | TGTGCCAGCAGCTTCGGACAGGGGGTAGGCGAAAAACTGTTTTTT
TRBJ2-6 | - | TRBD1 | TRBV7-2 | CASSHPGTGYSGANVLTF | TGTGCCAGCAGCCACCCCGGGACAGGATACTCTGGGGCCAACGTCCTGACTTTC
TRBJ2-7 | - | - | TRBV6-4 | CASSDSRVWQGKDEQYF | TGTGCCAGCAGTGACTCTAGGGTATGGCAGGGAAAGGACGAGCAGTACTTC
TRBJ2-5 | - | TRBD1 | TRBV29-1 | CSVEGRDRGGLGTQYF | TGCAGCGTTGAAGGCCGGGACAGGGGAGGTTTAGGGACCCAGTACTTC
TRBJ2-1 | - | TRBD2 | TRBV19 | CASSIGTSGYNEQFF | TGTGCCAGTAGTATTGGGACTAGCGGATACAATGAGCAGTTCTTC
TRBJ2-1 | - | TRBD1 | TRBV7-2 | CASSLTTGTGFGQFF | TGTGCCAGCAGCCTAACGACCGGGACAGGGTTCGGGCAGTTCTTC
TRBJ2-1 | - | - | TRBV7-9 | CASSADRAYNEQFF | TGTGCCAGCAGCGCGGACAGAGCCTACAATGAGCAGTTCTTC
TRBJ1-4 | - | TRBD1 | TRBV19 | CASSMGDRVEKLFF | TGTGCCAGTAGTATGGGGGACAGAGTGGAAAAACTGTTTTTT
TRBJ1-1 | - | - | TRBV6-5 | CASSYTTYDTEAFF | TGTGCCAGCAGTTACACCACATATGACACTGAAGCTTTCTTT
TRBJ1-6 | - | - | TRBV7-8 | CASSLVSSYNSPLHF | TGTGCCAGCAGCTTAGTTAGCTCCTATAATTCACCCCTCCACTTT
TRBJ1-4 | - | TRBD1 | TRBV3-1/TRBV3-2 | CASSHSPDRGRGGVWGVYRKWFF | TGTGCCAGCAGCCACTCCCCGGACAGGGGAAGGGGGGGTGTATGGGGGGTGTATCGAAAGTGGTTTTTT
TRBJ2-7 | - | TRBD1 | TRBV5-1 | CASSSGQGLPYSSYEQYF | TGCGCCAGCAGCTCCGGACAGGGCCTCCCATACAGCTCCTACGAGCAGTACTTC
TRBJ1-2 | - | - | TRBV19 | CASSTWTDAITNYGYTF | TGTGCCAGTAGTACCTGGACAGATGCCATTACTAACTATGGCTACACCTTC
TRBJ2-3 | - | - | TRBV28 | CASQLEGGTDTQYF | TGTGCCAGCCAACTGGAGGGCGGCACAGATACGCAGTATTTT
TRBJ2-6 | - | - | TRBV5-5 | CASSFLPRGSGANVLTF | TGTGCCAGCAGCTTTTTGCCCCGGGGCTCTGGGGCCAACGTCCTGACTTTC
TRBJ2-7 | - | - | TRBV5-1 | CASSPLTGGSYEQYF | TGCGCCAGCAGCCCGCTGACAGGAGGCTCCTACGAGCAGTACTTC
TRBJ2-2 | - | TRBD2 | TRBV18 | CASSLLAGDDNTGELFF | TGTGCCAGCTCTCTACTAGCGGGAGACGACAACACCGGGGAGCTGTTTTTT
TRBJ1-1 | - | - | TRBV11-2 | CASTRDRLNTEAFF | TGTGCCAGCACCCGAGACAGGCTGAACACTGAAGCTTTCTTT
TRBJ2-1 | few | - | TRBV7-8 | CASSLRSGGLDYNEQFF | TGTGCCAGCAGCTTAAGGTCCGGCGGGTTGGACTACAATGAGCAGTTCTTC